This TCR beta chain stems from a study of graft-versus-host responses after intestinal transplantation. In the study overall: Tacrolimus plus steroids were given to all recipients for about 3 years, preceded by anti-thymocyte globulin induction.

Points from the study as a whole: Researchers found GvH clones in recipient marrow, and some showed up first in ileum or blood.

Sequencing was performed with immunoSEQ multiplex PCR; in TCRdb, only in-frame clones are kept and a portion is missing. Of 60,000 to 65,000 clones in the sample, roughly 89% are singletons; the top ten hold about 1.7%. Lymphocytes (intraepithelial and lamina propria) were released by processing the graft tissue. CDR3 length: 13 residues. Trimming cost V 7 bases and J 7 bases, with 17 bases left between them. The germline CDR1 and CDR2 sequences are SGHKS and YYEKEE (reference sequence). As for this clone: The antigen remains undetermined.

V is TRBV5-5 and J is TRBJ1-1; tentative D call: TRBD1 (6 bases). The sample consisted of ileum tissue, taken 350 to 400 days after transplant. The sequence was obtained from a human patient who received an intestinal transplant, so some T cells may come from the graft donor. CDR3 DNA sequence: TGTGCCAGCCTTGTGGGGGGCGCAGGTGAAGCTTTCTTT. Translation gives CASLVGGAGEAFF.